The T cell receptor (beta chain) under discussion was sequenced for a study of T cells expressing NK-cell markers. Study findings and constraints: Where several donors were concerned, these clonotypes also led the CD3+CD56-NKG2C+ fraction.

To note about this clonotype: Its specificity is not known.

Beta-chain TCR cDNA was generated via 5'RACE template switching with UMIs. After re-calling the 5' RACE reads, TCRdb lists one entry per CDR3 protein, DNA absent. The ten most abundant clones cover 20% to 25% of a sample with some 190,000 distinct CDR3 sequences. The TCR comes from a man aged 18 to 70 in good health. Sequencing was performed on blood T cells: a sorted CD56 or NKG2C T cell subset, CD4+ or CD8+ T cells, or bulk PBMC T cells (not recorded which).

Here the CDR3 reads CASSYYGDRVLGYTF. The V call is TRBV6-5, the J call TRBJ1-2; the D call from TCRdb, TRBD1, cannot be confirmed without DNA. Germline V lookup: CDR1 MNHEY, CDR2 SVGAGI. The CDR3 sequence is 15 residues long.